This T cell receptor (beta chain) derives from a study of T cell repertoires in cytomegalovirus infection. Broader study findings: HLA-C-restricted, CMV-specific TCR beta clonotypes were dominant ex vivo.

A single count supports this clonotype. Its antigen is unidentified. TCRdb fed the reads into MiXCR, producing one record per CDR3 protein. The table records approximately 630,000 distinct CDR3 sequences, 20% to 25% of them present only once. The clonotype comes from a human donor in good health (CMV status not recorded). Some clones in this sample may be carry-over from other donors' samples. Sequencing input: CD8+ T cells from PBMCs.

The CDR3 bases are TGTGCCAGTAGTATAGCGGGGGGCAGGGAGCAGTTCTTC. Amino acids: CASSIAGGREQFF. The chain couples TRBV19 to TRBJ2-1; TRBD2 is a possible D gene (7 bases). Trimming pared 1 base from V and 10 bases from J, leaving 11 bases between. Germline V gene sequence: CDR1 LNHDA, CDR2 SQIVND (reference sequence). The CDR3 consists of 13 residues.